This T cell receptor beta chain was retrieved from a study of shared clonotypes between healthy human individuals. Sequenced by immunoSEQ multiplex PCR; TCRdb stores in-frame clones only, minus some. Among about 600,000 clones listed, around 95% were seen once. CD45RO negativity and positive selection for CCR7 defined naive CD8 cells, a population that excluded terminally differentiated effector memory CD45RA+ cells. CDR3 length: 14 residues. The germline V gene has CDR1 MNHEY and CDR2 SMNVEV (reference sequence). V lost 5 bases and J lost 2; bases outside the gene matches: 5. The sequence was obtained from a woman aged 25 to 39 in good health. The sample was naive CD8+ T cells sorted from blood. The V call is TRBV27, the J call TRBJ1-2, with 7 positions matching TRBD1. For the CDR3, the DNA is TGTGCCAGCAGTCTGGGACAGACAAACTATGGCTACACCTTC. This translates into CASSLGQTNYGYTF.